Listed below are T cell receptor beta chains from one sample, sequenced in a study of neurological immune-mediated disorders. TCRdb re-analysed the 5' RACE reads in MiXCR, keeping a single row per CDR3 protein. The repertoire holds approximately 30,000 distinct CDR3 sequences, with around 5.9% as singletons. Sequencing was carried out using CD4+ T cells from blood. The receptors come from a woman between 45 and 60 years old in good health. CDR3s include the opening cysteine and the closing phenylalanine or tryptophan. A D gene is named only where the DNA matches it firmly. Rows may omit the clone size; those that give it use once, few, many or a size class.

d_gene	v_gene	abundance	j_gene	CDR3nt	CDR3aa
.	TRBV3-1	many	TRBJ1-4	TGTGCCAGCAGCCGTAATGAAAAACTGTTTTTT	CASSRNEKLFF
.	TRBV29-1	many	TRBJ1-1	TGCAGCGTCGTCAGGGGTCTTACGAACACTGAAGCTTTCTTT	CSVVRGLTNTEAFF
.	TRBV3-1	many	TRBJ2-7	TGTGCCAGCAGCCCGGGGGCGCGAATAGGAGAGCAGTACTTC	CASSPGARIGEQYF
TRBD1	TRBV20-1	many	TRBJ2-2	TGCAGTGCCCGACAGGGTGACACCGGGGAGCTGTTTTTT	CSARQGDTGELFF
.	TRBV5-1	medium-sized	TRBJ1-2	TGCGCCAGCAGCTTGGAAAGGGGATCCCCCTATGGCTACACCTTC	CASSLERGSPYGYTF
.	TRBV7-2	many	TRBJ1-2	TGTGCCAGCAGCTTAGATCAGGGGCACTATGGCTACACCTTC	CASSLDQGHYGYTF
.	TRBV5-6	many	TRBJ2-1	TGTGCCAGCAGCTTGGGCGGGACTGGCACGCCTGAGCAGTTCTTC	CASSLGGTGTPEQFF
TRBD2	TRBV20-1	many	TRBJ2-1	TGCAGTGCCTCAAGAGCGGGGGCGTGGTTCTTC	CSASRAGAWFF
TRBD1	TRBV5-1	many	TRBJ1-6	TGCGCCAGCAGCCGACAGGGGAGTGAGGAATCACCCCTCCACTTT	CASSRQGSEESPLHF
.	TRBV24-1	many	TRBJ2-1	TGTGCCACCAGTGAGCCTGGGGGGACTGGCAACAATGAGCAGTTCTTC	CATSEPGGTGNNEQFF
.	TRBV5-1	many	TRBJ2-2	TGCGCCAGCAGCGTTCAGGACACCGGGGAGCTGTTTTTT	CASSVQDTGELFF
TRBD1	TRBV28	few	TRBJ2-7	TGTGCCAGCAGGCTATTTGGGACAGGGCACCACGAGCAGTACTTC	CASRLFGTGHHEQYF
.	TRBV20-1	many	TRBJ2-3	TGCAGTGGAAATAGGGGCGCAGATACGCAGTATTTT	CSGNRGADTQYF
TRBD1	TRBV7-3	many	TRBJ2-7	TGTGCCAGCAGTTTTACCCCGACAGGGGGAAAGGCCTACGAGCAGTACTTC	CASSFTPTGGKAYEQYF
.	TRBV5-6	few	TRBJ2-7	TGTGCCAGCAGCTTGCCTCATACCTACGAGCAGTACTTC	CASSLPHTYEQYF
.	TRBV10-2	many	TRBJ1-2	TGCGCCAGCAGTGAACCGGTGACTAACTATGGCTACACCTTC	CASSEPVTNYGYTF
TRBD2	TRBV25-1	many	TRBJ2-1	TGTGCCAGCAGTGAGGGAGCCCTAGCGGGCAATGAGCAGTTCTTC	CASSEGALAGNEQFF
.	TRBV20-1	few	TRBJ1-3	TGCAGTGCTAGAGTTCTGGATGCGGGAAACACCATATATTTT	CSARVLDAGNTIYF
.	TRBV11-2	many	TRBJ2-7	TGTGCCAGCAGCCCTGACAGTACCTACGAGCAGTACTTC	CASSPDSTYEQYF
.	TRBV29-1	many	TRBJ2-3	TGCAGCGTTGTAAAGGGCGGTCTGGGGACAGATACGCAGTATTTT	CSVVKGGLGTDTQYF
TRBD1	TRBV20-1	many	TRBJ1-1	TGCAGTGCCAGGGGGTCGGGGGGGGCCCAAGCTTTCTTT	CSARGSGGAQAFF
TRBD2	TRBV5-6	many	TRBJ2-7	TGTGCCAGCAGCTTGGGCCCGGGACTAGTGAACGAGCAGTACTTC	CASSLGPGLVNEQYF
TRBD2	TRBV12-3/TRBV12-4	many	TRBJ2-5	TGTGCCAGCAGTTGGGGGGGCCAAGAGACCCAGTACTTC	CASSWGGQETQYF
.	TRBV20-1	many	TRBJ1-4	TGCAGTGCTAGTGGACGTCGCGGAAAACTGTTTTTT	CSASGRRGKLFF
.	TRBV3-1	many	TRBJ1-5	TGTGCCAGCAGCCCGCAGGGTGCCAATCAGCCCCAGCATTTT	CASSPQGANQPQHF
.	TRBV7-9	many	TRBJ2-7	TGTGCCAGCAGCTTAGTTTCTAGGTCCTACGAGCAGTACTTC	CASSLVSRSYEQYF
.	TRBV28	.	TRBJ1-2	TGTGCCAGCAGGCCGGGGGTCGACTATGGCTACACCTTC	CASRPGVDYGYTF
.	TRBV29-1	many	TRBJ2-3	TGCAGCGTTGAAAAGCCAGGCACAGATACGCAGTATTTT	CSVEKPGTDTQYF
.	TRBV24-1	.	TRBJ2-2	TGTGCCACCAGTGGAGTGGCATGTAGTGCCACCGGGGAGCTGTTTTTT	CATSGVACSATGELFF
.	TRBV30	many	TRBJ1-4	TGTGCCTGGACAGAAAGGAATACTAATGAAAAACTGTTTTTT	CAWTERNTNEKLFF
.	TRBV7-2	many	TRBJ2-7	TGTGCCAGCAGCTTAGGTCCGGGACTAGGGGGCCACGAGCAGTACTTC	CASSLGPGLGGHEQYF
.	TRBV20-1	many	TRBJ2-7	TGCAGTGCCCAGTGGGGAGGCTACGAGCAGTACTTC	CSAQWGGYEQYF
.	TRBV10-3	.	TRBJ1-1	TGTGCCATCAGTGACTGGGGTCACGCTGAAGCTTTCTTT	CAISDWGHAEAFF
TRBD1	TRBV7-2	many	TRBJ1-2	TGTGCCAGCAGCTTTGGGACAGGGGGGAACTATGGCTACACCTTC	CASSFGTGGNYGYTF
.	TRBV27	many	TRBJ2-4	TGTGCCAGCAGCCGAACCCCTCAGGGACACCGAGCCAAAAACATTCAGTACTTC	CASSRTPQGHRAKNIQYF
TRBD1	TRBV7-9	many	TRBJ1-4	TGTGCCAGCAGCGGCGGGACAGGGGGTGAAAAACTGTTTTTT	CASSGGTGGEKLFF
TRBD2	TRBV20-1	many	TRBJ2-3	TGCAGTACTAGCGGGGAGAGGTTGGGGAGCACAGATACGCAGTATTTT	CSTSGERLGSTDTQYF
TRBD1	TRBV9	many	TRBJ1-1	TGTGCCAGCAGCGTAGGCGGGACAGGGATTGACACTGAAGCTTTCTTT	CASSVGGTGIDTEAFF
.	TRBV28	.	TRBJ2-7	TGTGCCAGCTTTCTGAGTGGGCCGGGCGAGCAGTACTTC	CASFLSGPGEQYF
.	TRBV5-1	many	TRBJ2-6	TGCGCCAGCAGCTTGGGTGCGGGTGCTGGGGCCAACGTCCTGACTTTC	CASSLGAGAGANVLTF
TRBD2	TRBV20-1	many	TRBJ2-5	TGCAGTGCTAGAGATATACGGGAGGGACGAGAGACCCAGTACTTC	CSARDIREGRETQYF
.	TRBV9	many	TRBJ2-7	TGTGCCAGCAGCGTAGGGGGGGTATACTACGAGCAGTACTTC	CASSVGGVYYEQYF
.	TRBV10-3	many	TRBJ2-1	TGTGCCTCCAGGGTGGGCTCCTACAATGAGCAGTTCTTC	CASRVGSYNEQFF
.	TRBV28	many	TRBJ1-2	TGTGCCAGCAGTCTCCCTCTCGGCGGCTACACCTTC	CASSLPLGGYTF